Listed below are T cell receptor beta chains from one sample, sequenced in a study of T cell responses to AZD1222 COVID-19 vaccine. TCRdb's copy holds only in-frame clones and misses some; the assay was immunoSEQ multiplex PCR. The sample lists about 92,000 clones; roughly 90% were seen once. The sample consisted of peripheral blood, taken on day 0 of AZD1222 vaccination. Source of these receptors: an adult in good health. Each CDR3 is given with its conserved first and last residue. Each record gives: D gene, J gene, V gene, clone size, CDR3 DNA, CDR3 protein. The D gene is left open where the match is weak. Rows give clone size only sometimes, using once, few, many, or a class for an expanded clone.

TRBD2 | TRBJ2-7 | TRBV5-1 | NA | TGCGCCAGCAGCTTGGCCTTTAGCGGGAGAGCTGGCGAGCAGTACTTC | CASSLAFSGRAGEQYF
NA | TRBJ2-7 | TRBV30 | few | TGTGCCTGGACCCCGACACTCTACGAGCAGTACTTC | CAWTPTLYEQYF
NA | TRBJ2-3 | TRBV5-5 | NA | TGTGCCAGCAGCGCGAGGGGGGACCCATCTGGGGATACGCAGTATTTT | CASSARGDPSGDTQYF
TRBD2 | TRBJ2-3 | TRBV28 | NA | TGTGCCAGCAGTGTGCAAGCGGGAGTGAGAGATACGCAGTATTTT | CASSVQAGVRDTQYF
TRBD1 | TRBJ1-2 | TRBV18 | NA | TGTGCCAGCTCACCCGTTTCGGGACAGGGCTCCTATGGCTACACCTTC | CASSPVSGQGSYGYTF
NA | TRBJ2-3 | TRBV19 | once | TGTGCCAGTCAACTCTCGGCGAGGGGACTGGGTCAGACAGATACGCAGTATTTT | CASQLSARGLGQTDTQYF
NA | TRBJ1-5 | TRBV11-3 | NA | TGTGCCAGCAGCCCCCCGGGTCATTTT | CASSPPGHF
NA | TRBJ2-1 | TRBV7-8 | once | TGTGCCAGCAGCTTATCCTCACTAGGTCCTACCGTGTCGGCCTACAATGAGCAGTTCTTC | CASSLSSLGPTVSAYNEQFF
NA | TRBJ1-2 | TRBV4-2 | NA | TGTGCCAGCAGCCAAGAAAGGGGGAAGGTTGGCTACACCTTC | CASSQERGKVGYTF
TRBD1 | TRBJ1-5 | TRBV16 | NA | TGTGCCAGCAGCCAAGGTCACAGGGGGCCCAATCAGCCCCAGCATTTT | CASSQGHRGPNQPQHF
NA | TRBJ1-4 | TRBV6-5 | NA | TGTGCCACGCGACAGGCCTCGAGCGAAAAACTGTTTTTT | CATRQASSEKLFF
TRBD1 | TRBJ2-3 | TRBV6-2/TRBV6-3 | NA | TGTGCCAGCAGTTGGACAGGGTCTTTCACAGATACGCAGTATTTT | CASSWTGSFTDTQYF
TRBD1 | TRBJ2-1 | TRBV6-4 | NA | TGTGCCAGCAGTTTTTTACCAACAGGGGGCAATGAGCAGTTCTTC | CASSFLPTGGNEQFF
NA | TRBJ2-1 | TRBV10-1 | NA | TGCGCCAGCAGTGATCGCGCGGGGAATGAGCAGTTCTTC | CASSDRAGNEQFF
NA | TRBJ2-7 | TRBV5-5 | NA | TGTGCCAGCAGCATGGGATGGTCTAACTCCTACGAGCAGTACTTC | CASSMGWSNSYEQYF
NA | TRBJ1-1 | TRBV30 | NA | TGTGCCTGGGAGAGGGAGAACACTGAAGCTTTCTTT | CAWERENTEAFF
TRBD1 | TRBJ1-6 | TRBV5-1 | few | TGCGCCAGCAGCGGGACAGGGAAGGATAATTCACCCCTCCACTTT | CASSGTGKDNSPLHF